Shown below are 22 T cell receptor beta chains from a single sample sequenced in a study of regulatory T cells in long-lasting Graves disease. Libraries of TCR beta came from iRepertoire HTBI primers plus Arm-PCR of CDR3 regions. One entry per CDR3 protein results from TCRdb running MiXCR on the multiplex PCR reads. The sample has under 300,000 distinct CDR3 sequences; around 18% are singletons. The sample's time point: newly diagnosed GD, antithyroid drugs for less than 3 months. Researchers made the TCR library from RNA that was extracted from PBMCs. This sample comprised peripheral blood mononuclear cells (PBMCs), obtained at new diagnosis, from a patient treated with antithyroid drugs. All receptors derive from a female donor with Graves disease.

The chain joins TRBV6-1 to TRBJ2-3; 7 nucleotides agree with TRBD2. Per germline, CDR1 MNHNS and CDR2 SASEGT. J lost 6 bases, V lost 8 bases, and 17 bases had no gene match. The CDR3 has 16 amino acids. The CDR3 sequence is CASPPPSGMLWDTQYF. In DNA, the CDR3 is TGTGCCAGCCCCCCCCCCAGCGGGATGTTGTGGGATACGCAGTATTTT.

This clonotype came up many times. This chain uses TRBV7-9 with TRBJ2-5, with 9 bases that match TRBD1. The CDR3 sequence is 14 residues long. In germline, CDR1 is SEHNR, CDR2 FQNEAQ (reference sequence). With 4 bases clipped from V and 5 bases from J, the junction kept 5 bases outside the gene matches. The CDR3 coding sequence is TGTGCCAGCAGCTACGGACAGGGGATGGAGACCCAGTACTTC. This gives the protein CASSYGQGMETQYF.

V usage is TRBV15 and J usage is TRBJ1-5; the D is unclear. Trimming cost V 5 bases and J 1 base, with 12 bases left between them. CDR3 size: 15 residues. Germline CDR1 and CDR2: LNHNV and YYDKDF (reference sequence). The chain's CDR3 is CATSPDGESNQPQHF. For the CDR3, the DNA is TGTGCCACCAGCCCGGACGGGGAAAGCAATCAGCCCCAGCATTTT.

Many counts were recorded for this clonotype. The DNA for the CDR3 is TGCGCCAGCAGCCAAGAGACACCGACCTTCTACGAGCAGTACTTC. Its translation is CASSQETPTFYEQYF. The genes are TRBV4-1 and TRBJ2-7; unclear D gene. The CDR3 extends over 15 amino acids. Germline lookup yields CDR1 MGHRA and CDR2 YSYEKL. V was shortened by 0 bases and J by 3 bases, with 12 bases between the two germline ends.

There are a few counts of this clonotype. A far larger clone differs by one base, so this is likely a read error. This chain joins TRBV11-3 and TRBJ2-3; TRBD1 matches 8 bases. Trimming at V came to 8 bases and at J to 3 bases, leaving 7 bases not matched to a gene. The CDR3 runs 14 residues. CDR1 and CDR2 from the germline V gene are SGHNT and YENEEA. CDR3 nucleotides: TGTGCCAGCCGTCAGACAGGGGCAACAGATACGCAGTATTTT. Its translation: CASRQTGATDTQYF.

With respect to this clonotype: At one boundary the junction diverges from the germline segment, which might be a read error. The J gene is TRBJ2-3, the V gene TRBV6-6; no clear D. Germline values: CDR1 MNHNY, CDR2 SVGAGI (reference sequence). The CDR3 extends over 16 amino acids. The CDR3 spells CACSYSAGAGTDTQYF. The CDR3 nucleotides are TGTGCCTGCAGTTACTCGGCCGGTGCCGGCACAGATACGCAGTATTTT.

This clonotype was detected a few times. A clone one base away is much larger, so this may be a read error. The chain recombines TRBV7-2 with TRBJ1-2; unclear D gene. The length of the CDR3 is 15 residues. The germline V gene encodes CDR1 SGHTA and CDR2 FQGNSA. V shed 2 bases and J shed 4 bases, with 14 bases lying between them. Written as DNA, the CDR3 is TGTGCCAGCAGCTTACTCGGCGATTACAGCTATGGCTACACCTTC. Its protein is CASSLLGDYSYGYTF.

This clonotype has a count of ten or more. The chain couples TRBV19 to TRBJ2-7, with 9 nucleotides matching TRBD1. This CDR3 contains 15 residues. Germline CDR1 LNHDA, CDR2 SQIVND (reference sequence). V was clipped by 2 bases and J by 0 bases; unmatched bases: 2. The DNA for the CDR3 is TGTGCCAGTAGTATACCGGGACAGGGCTCCTACGAGCAGTACTTC. It is translated as CASSIPGQGSYEQYF.

As concerns this clonotype: Just one base apart from a much larger clone, this may be a read error. The CDR3 DNA sequence: TGTGCCAGCAGCCCGACTAGCGGGGAAGAGACCCAGTACTTC. As protein: CASSPTSGEETQYF. The chain employs TRBV12-3 or TRBV12-4 and TRBJ2-5; 11 nucleotides agree with TRBD2. This CDR3 has 14 residues. The trim removed 6 bases at V and 3 bases at J, leaving 3 bases unmatched.

This clonotype was recorded many times. The chain is built from TRBV6-1 and TRBJ2-3, with D possibly matching TRBD1 (5 bases). The CDR3 extends over 14 amino acids. Trimming shortened V by 4 bases and J by 4 bases, and 12 bases separated the two germline ends. Germline V lookup: CDR1 MNHNS, CDR2 SASEGT. The CDR3 DNA is TGTGCCAGCAGTGGCGGACATGAAGCAGATACGCAGTATTTT. Its translation is CASSGGHEADTQYF.

V is TRBV12-3 or TRBV12-4 and J is TRBJ1-2; TRBD1 is a possible D gene (6 bases). The CDR3 is 15 amino acids. V was trimmed by 3 bases and J by 1 base, leaving 12 bases between them. CDR3 bases: TGTGCCAGCAGTTTCTTTGGGACAAATAACTATGGCTACACCTTC. Translated: CASSFFGTNNYGYTF.

This clonotype was detected a few times. V gene TRBV6-1 combines with J gene TRBJ2-1, with 11 bases lining up with TRBD2. The trim removed 4 bases at V and 7 bases at J, leaving 0 bases unmatched. In germline, CDR1 is MNHNS, CDR2 SASEGT. The CDR3 covers 13 residues. The CDR3 nucleotides are TGTGCCAGCAGTGGGACTAGCGGGAATGAGCAGTTCTTC. This encodes CASSGTSGNEQFF.

The V gene is TRBV10-3, the J gene TRBJ2-7, with D possibly being TRBD1 (5 bases). In germline, CDR1 is ENHRY, CDR2 SYGVKD. Trimming shortened V by 4 bases and J by 2 bases, and 15 bases separated the two germline ends. The CDR3 is made up of 15 amino acids. CDR3 loop: CAISVSGATTYEQYF. The CDR3 nucleotides are TGTGCCATCAGTGTGTCTGGGGCGACCACCTACGAGCAGTACTTC.

This clonotype was recorded at least ten times. The CDR3 sequence is CASSREGRARTGELFF. As DNA, the CDR3 is TGTGCCAGCAGCAGGGAGGGCAGGGCCAGGACCGGGGAGCTGTTTTTT. The chain is built from TRBV28 and TRBJ2-2, with 7 bases matching TRBD2. The germline gives CDR1 MDHEN, CDR2 SYDVKM. The CDR3 runs 16 residues. V lost 6 bases to trimming and J lost 5 bases; unmatched junction nucleotides: 12.

This clonotype occurred many times. The chain recombines TRBV12-3 or TRBV12-4 with TRBJ2-3; the D gene could be TRBD1 or TRBD2 (6 bases each). Trimming shortened V by 6 bases and J by 4 bases, and 11 bases separated the two germline ends. The CDR3 covers 13 residues. CDR3 in DNA: TGTGCCAGCAGGGAGGGGGTGGCAGATACGCAGTATTTT. Its translation is CASREGVADTQYF.

The chain couples TRBV7-9 to TRBJ2-1; 9 bases agree with TRBD2. V lost 3 bases and J lost 9; bases outside the gene matches: 9. The CDR3 runs 15 residues. Germline V gene sequence: CDR1 SEHNR, CDR2 FQNEAQ (reference sequence). Written as DNA, the CDR3 is TGTGCCAGCAGCTTCACTAGCGGGCCACCGGGTGAGCAGTTCTTC. Translation: CASSFTSGPPGEQFF.

CDR3 amino acids: CASSVTGGRTDTQYF. The CDR3 bases are TGTGCCAGCAGCGTAACGGGAGGTCGCACAGATACGCAGTATTTT. The chain employs TRBV9 and TRBJ2-3; 7 bases agree with TRBD2. The CDR3 contains 15 residues. After removal of 1 base from V and 1 base from J, the junction contained 3 bases not matched to a gene. Germline V gives CDR1 SGDLS, CDR2 YYNGEE.

The rearrangement links TRBV6-2 or TRBV6-3 to TRBJ1-1; no firm D call. In germline, CDR1 is MNHEY, CDR2 SVGEGT. Trimming took off 5 bases at V and 4 bases at J, with 11 bases between the two ends. The CDR3 is 13 amino acids. CDR3 loop: CASSAGRITEAFF. The CDR3 coding sequence is TGTGCCAGCAGTGCTGGACGGATCACTGAAGCTTTCTTT.

In its sample, this clonotype was seen many times. The junction differs from germline at one of its ends, possibly a read error. The gene calls are TRBV9 and TRBJ2-1; no firm D call. Germline loops: CDR1 SGDLS, CDR2 YYNGEE. The CDR3 runs 16 residues. CDR3 protein: CASSYVGPPFYNEQFF. In DNA, the CDR3 is TGCGCCAGCAGCTATGTAGGTCCCCCCTTTTACAATGAGCAGTTCTTC.

V gene TRBV20-1 combines with J gene TRBJ1-3; D might be TRBD1 (5 bases). Germline-derived CDR1 and CDR2 are DFQATT and SNEGSKA (reference sequence). V lost 3 bases, J lost 0 bases, and 15 bases lay in between. This CDR3 comprises 16 residues. The CDR3 nucleotides read TGCAGTGCTAGGGGACCTGGACACCCCTCTGGAAACACCATATATTTT. This translates into CSARGPGHPSGNTIYF.

This clonotype showed up many times. CDR3 loop: CASSPDRGGGNTIYF. CDR3 nucleotide sequence: TGTGCCAGCAGTCCTGACAGGGGGGGAGGAAACACCATATATTTT. This sequence joins TRBV9 and TRBJ1-3; 9 nucleotides match TRBD1. This CDR3 contains 15 residues. V dropped 5 bases and J dropped 4; count of bases not matched to a gene: 7. Germline CDR1 SGDLS, CDR2 YYNGEE.

This clonotype appeared many times. The rearrangement links TRBV30 to TRBJ2-3; 8 bases agree with TRBD2. The CDR3 is 14 amino acids. The V and J ends lost 5 bases and 5 bases, in that order; junction bases with no gene match: 9. Germline V lookup: CDR1 GTSNPN, CDR2 SVGIG (reference sequence). The CDR3 reads CAWGRGSGRDTQYF. CDR3 in DNA: TGTGCCTGGGGGCGGGGCAGCGGGAGAGATACGCAGTATTTT.